The table lists the clone carrying this T cell receptor beta chain with a count of one. This entry is derived from a study of blood T cell repertoires in COVID-19. Looking at the study overall: PBMCs, B-cell-depleted T cells, or T cells provided the cDNA or gDNA that made up the material.

Trimming cost V 2 bases and J 2 bases, with 13 bases left between them. Germline V CDR1 and CDR2: MNHGY, SAAAGT. The CDR3 has 16 residues. Profiled with immunoSEQ multiplex PCR; TCRdb holds only in-frame clones, not every one. The table lists approximately 270,000 clones, approximately 83% of them singletons. The sequenced sample consisted of peripheral blood. The genes are TRBV6-8 and TRBJ1-5; D might be TRBD1 (6 bases). The receptor was isolated from a woman between 70 and 85 years old with acute or convalescent COVID-19. CDR3 DNA sequence: TGTGCCAGCAGTTACAGGGGGTCAGGGGGCAATCAGCCCCAGCATTTT. It codes for CASSYRGSGGNQPQHF.